These T cell receptor beta chains were read from a single sample in a study of PD-L1 blockade in urothelial cancer. Produced via immunoSEQ multiplex PCR; TCRdb's table is partial and in-frame only. The repertoire includes more than 65,000 clones, around 87% of them detected once, and about 6% sits in the top ten. The sequencing used PBMCs, collected around atezolizumab (anti-PD-L1) treatment. The receptors derive from a woman aged 70-85 years with urothelial cancer. Both conserved end residues are part of each CDR3. The D gene is left open where the match is weak. Clone size is stated in some rows and not others, as once, few, many or a class when expanded.

d_call j_call v_call clone_size cdr3_nt cdr3_aa
TRBD1 TRBJ2-7 TRBV19 . TGTGCCAGTAGTAGGGACAGAAACTACGAGCAGTACTTC CASSRDRNYEQYF
TRBD2 TRBJ2-2 TRBV13 once TGTGCCAGCAGCTTAGGCCTCGGCTTAGCGGGAGGGAACACCGGGGAGCTGTTTTTT CASSLGLGLAGGNTGELFF
TRBD1 TRBJ1-2 TRBV28 . TGTGCCAGCGCTGACAGGGGACCTTCTAACTATGGCTACACCTTC CASADRGPSNYGYTF
TRBD1 TRBJ2-7 TRBV11-2 few TGTGCCAGCAGCTTAATGACAGGGGTAGGGTACGAGCAGTACTTC CASSLMTGVGYEQYF
TRBD2 TRBJ2-2 TRBV2 . TGTGCCAGCGAGGGGGGAATGGCGGGAGGCACCGGGGAGCTGTTTTTT CASEGGMAGGTGELFF
TRBD2 TRBJ2-7 TRBV7-8 few TGTGCCAGCAGACACGGGGGGATCTCCTACGAGCAGTACTTC CASRHGGISYEQYF
TRBD1 TRBJ2-2 TRBV2 . TGTGCCAGGTCCCGGGACAGGGGGATTTCGGGGAACATCGGGGAGCTGTTTTTT CARSRDRGISGNIGELFF
. TRBJ2-7 TRBV15 . TGTGCCACCAGCAGAGGGACAGAGGACGAGCAGTACTTC CATSRGTEDEQYF
. TRBJ2-7 TRBV10-2 once TGCGCCAGCAGTGAGTCTCCCTTCTACGAGCAGTACTTC CASSESPFYEQYF
. TRBJ2-5 TRBV19 . TGTGCCAGTAGTCCCCCCGACCGACTCGAGACCCAGTACTTC CASSPPDRLETQYF
. TRBJ1-4 TRBV5-6 . TGTGCCAGCAGCTTGATAGCAACTAATGAAAAACTGTTTTTT CASSLIATNEKLFF
. TRBJ1-3 TRBV7-2 . TGTGCCAGCAGCTTTTTCTGGGGCCCTGGAAACACCATATATTTT CASSFFWGPGNTIYF
. TRBJ2-2 TRBV9 . TGTGCCAGCAGCTTTTCGACTGGCGGGGAGCTGTTTTTT CASSFSTGGELFF
TRBD1 TRBJ1-3 TRBV5-1 . TGCGCCAGCAGCTGGGACAGGGAGCGTGGAAACACCATATATTTT CASSWDRERGNTIYF
. TRBJ1-1 TRBV11-2 . TGTGCCAGCAGCTTAGACAGGAACACTGAAGCTTTCTTT CASSLDRNTEAFF
TRBD2 TRBJ2-7 TRBV2 . TGTGCCAGCAGTGAGCCGGGACTAGCGGACCCCTACGAGCAGTACTTC CASSEPGLADPYEQYF
. TRBJ2-7 TRBV18 . TGTGCCAGCTCACCTGGTCAGGTTTACGAGCAGTACTTC CASSPGQVYEQYF
TRBD1 TRBJ2-7 TRBV28 few TGTGCCAGCAGTTTATTCCCTACCGGGACAGGCCACGAGCAGTACTTC CASSLFPTGTGHEQYF
. TRBJ1-2 TRBV2 . TGTGCCAGCAGTGACCTCTGGGAGGGCAGGGCCCCTAACTGGGGCTACACCTTC CASSDLWEGRAPNWGYTF
. TRBJ2-2 TRBV27 . TGTGCCAGCAGTTCAGCGAACACCGGGGAGCTGTTTTTT CASSSANTGELFF
TRBD1 TRBJ1-2 TRBV6-5 . TGTGCCAGCAGGCCCACAGGGGTAAACTATGGCTACACCTTC CASRPTGVNYGYTF
. TRBJ1-5 TRBV4-2 . TGTGCCAGCAGCCAAGAAAGGGGTTATAGCAATCAGCCCCAGCATTTT CASSQERGYSNQPQHF
TRBD1 TRBJ1-2 TRBV5-1 few TGCGCCAGCAGGCCAACGGACAGGGCCCTTGGTGGCTACACCTTC CASRPTDRALGGYTF
TRBD2 TRBJ2-5 TRBV5-4 . TGTGCCAGCAGCCGCGGGGGGGCTGGCGAGACCCAGTACTTC CASSRGGAGETQYF
TRBD2 TRBJ2-5 TRBV5-1 . TGCGCCAGCAGCTTGGCCGGGGGGGCCCGGGAGACCCAGTACTTC CASSLAGGARETQYF
. TRBJ2-3 TRBV5-6 . TGTGCCAGCAGCTTGGCCATGGACTATAGGCCAGATACGCAGTATTTT CASSLAMDYRPDTQYF
. TRBJ1-6 TRBV4-2 few TGTGCCAGCAGCCTTTTACCGGGACTCTATAATTCACCCCTCCACTTT CASSLLPGLYNSPLHF
TRBD1 TRBJ2-7 TRBV5-4 . TGTGCCAGCAGCGGACAGGCCGGAGCGTTCTACGAGCAGTACTTC CASSGQAGAFYEQYF
. TRBJ2-1 TRBV7-2 . TGTGCCAGCAGCTTAACCCATGGGAGCTCCTACAATGAGCAGTTCTTC CASSLTHGSSYNEQFF
TRBD1 TRBJ1-5 TRBV4-1 . TGCGCCAGCAGCCAAGGACAGGGCGGCAATCAGCCCCAGCATTTT CASSQGQGGNQPQHF
TRBD2 TRBJ2-7 TRBV6-1 . TGTGCCAGCAGTGAGCTAGCGGCCTCCTACGAGCAGTACTTC CASSELAASYEQYF
TRBD1 TRBJ2-1 TRBV10-3 . TGTGCCATCAGTGCCGGGACAGACTACAATGAGCAGTTCTTC CAISAGTDYNEQFF
. TRBJ1-2 TRBV30 . TGTGCCTGGAGTGCTCTCTCGGGAAATGGCTACACCTTC CAWSALSGNGYTF
TRBD1 TRBJ2-1 TRBV9 . TGTGCCAGCAGCGTAGTCGACAGGGGGAGGTACAATGAGCAGTTCTTC CASSVVDRGRYNEQFF
. TRBJ1-4 TRBV15 . TGTGCCACCAGCAGAGTTCAGGCTAATGAAAAACTGTTTTTT CATSRVQANEKLFF
. TRBJ2-7 TRBV5-1 . TGCGCCAGCAGCTTGGTTGGGGAAGGGGCCTACGAGCAGTACTTC CASSLVGEGAYEQYF
TRBD1 TRBJ1-5 TRBV28 . TGTGCCAGCAGTTTATTCCCGACAGGGGGTCAGCCCCAGCATTTT CASSLFPTGGQPQHF
TRBD1 TRBJ1-5 TRBV6-1 . TGTGCCAGCAGCCTGACAGGGTTGGTCAATCAGCCCCAGCATTTT CASSLTGLVNQPQHF
. TRBJ1-3 TRBV2 . TGTGCCAGCAGTGAAGGGAGGAGTGAGTTGGGAAACACCATATATTTT CASSEGRSELGNTIYF
TRBD1 TRBJ2-7 TRBV14 . TGTGCCAGCAGCCAAACAGGGGTCTCCTACGAGCAGTACTTC CASSQTGVSYEQYF
TRBD2 TRBJ2-2 TRBV7-2 . TGTGCCAGCAGCCTCTCCCCCCCGCTGGGGGGGACGGTCGGGGAGCTGTTTTTT CASSLSPPLGGTVGELFF
TRBD1 TRBJ1-1 TRBV5-6 . TGTGCCAGCAGCCCCCTCCCGGGACAGGGACGGAACACTGAAGCTTTCTTT CASSPLPGQGRNTEAFF